The entry that follows covers one TCR beta chain sequence. Its antigen remains unidentified. No base quality values were provided; no much bigger clone lies one nucleotide off. The library was generated by PCR. DNA from cultured CD4+ T cells underwent TCR sequencing with the Oncomine TCR Beta short-read assay at the Johns Hopkins FTIC core. The QIAamp micro DNA kit was used to extract genomic DNA from the cultured CD4+ T cells. The Oncomine TCR Beta libraries from cultured CD4+ T cells were pooled using unique dual indexes and then sequenced on an Illumina iSeq 100. As for the authors' bioinformatics: Non-productive sequences were removed, and CDR3s not starting with C, not ending with F or W, or shorter than 7 amino acids were discarded. The MANAFEST web application identified antigen-specific clonotypes by comparing peptide-stimulated wells against reference wells and other culture wells. For a clone to be called positive, the clone needed an FDR below 0.05, an odds ratio above 5, and a productive frequency above 0.1% in at least two of three replicate wells. A clonotype was classed as cross-reactive if the clonotype showed significant expansion both in SARS-CoV-2 spike wells and in at least one common cold coronavirus spike condition. CDR3 homology was assessed with Levenshtein distances (stringdist) and unrooted phylogenetic trees (ape) in R version 3.6.1. Using fastp at Q25 and MiXCR, TCRdb reprocessed the public reads and kept productive beta chains. One record per CDR3 amino acid sequence lists the most common genes and DNA. Here the V and J calls rest on TCRdb's processing, not on the authors' analysis. This sample gives thousands of distinct CDR3 sequences in total; about 67% of them show up just once. About 40% of the sample is in the top ten clones.

Reading the label with the study, this specimen's treatment or condition is: approximately nine-day PBMC culture with coronavirus spike peptide pools or control peptides (ViraFEST assay). To expand antigen-specific T cells with peptide pools and then pick out the expanded clonotypes through TCR sequencing, the study relied on the ViraFEST assay. The positive SARS-CoV-2 PCR tests of the convalescent patients were dated from March to December 2020, before the Alpha, Beta and Delta variants emerged in the United States. Each well held 2.2 million or so PBMCs cultured in IMDM containing around 5% human AB serum and approximately 9.8 IU/ml IL-2, with 7.5 to 10 ug/ml peptide pools added. On days 3 and 7, half of the culture medium was replaced with fresh IL-2-containing medium. Once the cells had been in culture for ten to eleven days, the EasySep CD4+ T cell isolation kit was used to isolate CD4+ T cells by negative selection. Ficoll-Paque Plus gradient centrifugation was used to isolate PBMCs from whole blood, and the isolated PBMCs were then either used fresh or cryopreserved at -140C. In general, triplicate wells were set up for every culture condition.

The data were obtained in a study of vaccination and CD4 T cells after COVID-19 (dated by TCRdb to between 2021 and 2024). For context, the study as a whole: Every convalescent patient had a positive nasal swab PCR test for SARS-CoV-2, with mild disease in several patients and severe disease in one. In control cultures, a CEFX viral epitope pool was used as positive control, an HIV-1 Nef peptide pool was used as negative control, or no peptide was added. Participants received two doses of either the Pfizer-BioNTech BNT162b2 vaccine (n=8) or the Moderna mRNA-1273 vaccine (n=2). For stimulating the cultures, overlapping spike peptide pools were used, derived from SARS-CoV-2 as well as from the common cold coronaviruses HCoV-NL63, HCoV-OC43 and HCoV-229E. Post-vaccine blood samples were collected a median of approximately 68 days after the second vaccine dose, ranging from roughly 13 to 250 days. Post-COVID blood samples from convalescent patients were collected a median of around 100 days after diagnosis, with a range of roughly 30 to 170 days. In roughly eleven COVID-19 convalescent patients and several infection-naive healthy vaccine recipients, the spike-specific CD4+ TCR repertoire before mRNA vaccination was compared with the repertoire after mRNA vaccination. Six males and four females were included in the convalescent cohort, with two Hispanic individuals, seven Caucasians, two Asians and one multiracial person represented.

Based on the germline V gene, the CDR1 and CDR2 sequences are SGHVS and FNYEAQ. Inclusive of the bounding cysteine and phenylalanine, the CDR3 is 14 residues long. Only CDR3 DNA remains: 42 bases, in frame from the first base. V is cut by 5 bases and J by 2 bases, and the space between the germline ends is 10 bases. General findings and caveats noted by the study authors: Among convalescent patients, a median around 83% of the SARS-CoV-2-reactive clones seen after vaccination appeared only after vaccination, which suggests priming specific to the vaccine. Relatively few convalescent patients were included in the study, and early timepoints after natural infection were not analyzed. Although the median number of SARS-CoV-2-reactive clonotypes went up from roughly 22 after infection to roughly 40 after vaccination, the increase was not significant. Of the vaccine-specific clones in convalescent patients, 304 of 307, or nearly all, reacted only to SARS-CoV-2 spike and did not cross-react with common cold coronaviruses.

Here the chain combines TRBV7-6 and TRBJ2-1; matching of 6 bases hints at TRBD1 as the D gene. The sequence was obtained from a human donor who had recovered from COVID-19. Sequenced material: CD4+ T cells from blood, cultured in vitro. The DNA reads as follows: TGTGCCAGCAGCCTTGGGGGCCCCTACAATGAGCAGTTCTTC. It encodes CASSLGGPYNEQFF.